One sample yielded the 30 T cell receptor beta chains listed below, sequenced in a study of blood T cell repertoires in COVID-19. Some clones are missing from TCRdb's copy, which holds only in-frame ones; the method was immunoSEQ multiplex PCR. The profile shows roughly 50,000 clones, 80% to 90% of them singletons. Specimen: peripheral blood. These receptors were collected from a human donor in a cohort sampled during active COVID-19.

The gene calls are TRBV3-1 (or the pseudogene TRBV3-2) and TRBJ1-1; no reliable D call. The CDR3 is 13 residues long. The germline V gene encodes CDR1 LGHDT and CDR2 YNNKEL (reference sequence). V was trimmed by 1 base and J by 10 bases, leaving 13 bases between them. The CDR3 protein is CASSQGGGSRAFF. The CDR3, as DNA: TGTGCCAGCAGCCAAGGGGGAGGGAGTAGAGCTTTCTTT.

The rearrangement uses TRBV2 and TRBJ2-1; no definite D call. Trimming stripped 4 bases from V and 3 bases from J, with 7 bases between. Per the germline V gene, CDR1 is SNHLY and CDR2 is FYNNEI. The CDR3 is made up of 13 amino acids. Here the CDR3 reads CASSVVSYNEQFF. CDR3 DNA sequence: TGTGCCAGCAGTGTTGTCAGCTACAATGAGCAGTTCTTC.

This chain connects TRBV4-3 to TRBJ1-2; D call uncertain. The CDR3 spans 13 residues. V was pared by 0 bases and J by 1 base, with 3 bases between. Germline-derived CDR1 and CDR2 are LGHNA and YSLEER. In nucleotides, the CDR3 is TGCGCCAGCAGCCAAGAGCGTAACTATGGCTACACCTTC. Translating it yields CASSQERNYGYTF.

V usage is TRBV9 and J usage is TRBJ2-7, with D tentatively TRBD1 (7 bases). Between the trimmed V and J ends, which lost 0 bases and 6 bases, there was a span of 19 bases. The V gene's germline CDR1 is SGDLS and CDR2 YYNGEE. The CDR3 is made up of 16 amino acids. CDR3 region: CASSVDWRQGGSEQYF. The CDR3 DNA reads as TGTGCCAGCAGCGTAGACTGGAGGCAGGGGGGCTCCGAGCAGTACTTC.

The J gene is TRBJ2-7, the V gene TRBV6-5, with D uncertain. The CDR3 runs 14 residues. V lost 2 bases and J lost 1, with 9 bases in between. Germline CDR1 MNHEY, CDR2 SVGAGI. The CDR3 reads CASSYGPVSYEQYF. The CDR3 bases are TGTGCCAGCAGTTACGGGCCAGTTTCCTACGAGCAGTACTTC.

This chain connects TRBV11-2 to TRBJ1-2; maybe TRBD1 (6 bases). This CDR3 comprises 15 residues. V shed 4 bases and J shed 6 bases, with 18 bases lying between them. Germline CDR1 is SGHAT and CDR2 is FQNNGV. The CDR3 coding sequence is TGTGCCAGCAGCTCGAACGCAGGGGCGTTGAATGGCTACACCTTC. It translates to CASSSNAGALNGYTF.

The CDR3 DNA is TGTGCCCAGGGGTTAGGAGCTAACTATGGCTACACCTTC. Protein: CAQGLGANYGYTF. The chain combines TRBV7-2 with TRBJ1-2; D perhaps matches TRBD1 (6 bases). Germline V gene lookup returns CDR1 SGHTA and CDR2 FQGNSA. The CDR3 contains 13 residues. Trimming removed 11 bases from V and 0 bases from J, with 13 bases in between.

By sample fraction, this clone is large. The J gene is TRBJ1-2, the V gene TRBV5-5; D gene unclear. The V end lost 1 base, the J end lost 2 bases, and 12 bases lay between the germline ends. CDR1 is SGHKS and CDR2 is YYEKEE in the germline V gene (reference sequence). This CDR3 has 15 residues. DNA for the CDR3: TGTGCCAGCAGCTTGACTCGAACCGTCAACTATGGCTACACCTTC. Translating it yields CASSLTRTVNYGYTF.

The V gene is TRBV30, the J gene TRBJ2-1; 9 bases are a match to TRBD2. The germline V gene encodes CDR1 GTSNPN and CDR2 SVGIG (reference sequence). The CDR3 spans 16 residues. With V trimmed by 3 bases and J by 7 bases, 13 bases remained unmatched. The CDR3 nucleotides are TGTGCCTGGAGCGGACCCGGGACTAGCCTTAGGAATGAGCAGTTCTTC. Its translation: CAWSGPGTSLRNEQFF.

Points on this clone: Different DNA sequences within this sample yield the same CDR3. This rearrangement joins TRBV28 to TRBJ1-2, with 8 bases lining up with TRBD1. V shed 4 bases, J shed 1 base, and the junction held 11 bases outside the gene matches. CDR1 is MDHEN and CDR2 is SYDVKM in the germline V gene. This CDR3 is built from 17 residues. CDR3 sequence: CASSSEDRGTLNYGYTF. For the CDR3, the DNA is TGTGCCAGCAGTTCAGAAGACAGGGGAACGCTTAACTATGGCTACACCTTC.

The V gene is TRBV9, the J gene TRBJ2-7; 10 bases align to TRBD2. The length of the CDR3 is 17 residues. The V gene end was trimmed by 4 bases and the J gene end by 3 bases; junction bases not matched to a gene: 13. CDR1 and CDR2 (germline): SGDLS, YYNGEE. The CDR3 reads CASSLPVAGGIHYEQYF. DNA of the CDR3: TGTGCCAGCAGCCTCCCGGTAGCGGGGGGAATACACTACGAGCAGTACTTC.

This chain joins TRBV30 and TRBJ1-3, with D possibly TRBD1 on 6 matching bases. V was shortened by 7 bases and J by 6 bases, with 16 bases between the two germline ends. This CDR3 contains 13 residues. From germline, CDR1 is GTSNPN and CDR2 SVGIG (reference sequence). The CDR3 region has the DNA TGTGCCTCCCGGGCAGGGGCTGTAAACACCATATATTTT. Amino acid sequence: CASRAGAVNTIYF.

This clone has a single count. This rearrangement joins TRBV6-5 to TRBJ2-5; the D gene is possibly TRBD1 (6 bases). The CDR3 has 15 residues. Germline V gene sequence: CDR1 MNHEY, CDR2 SVGAGI. V lost 5 bases to trimming and J lost 4 bases, with 17 bases between them. CDR3 DNA: TGTGCCAGCAGTCCCCCGGGACATGAGGGAGAGACCCAGTACTTC. Amino acid sequence: CASSPPGHEGETQYF.

V usage is TRBV7-9 and J usage is TRBJ2-1; the match to TRBD1 covers 8 bases. From germline, CDR1 is SEHNR and CDR2 FQNEAQ (reference sequence). The V and J ends lost 6 bases and 9 bases, in that order; junction bases with no gene match: 22. The CDR3 totals 18 residues. For the CDR3, the DNA is TGTGCCAGCAGTTTCAGGACAGGGAAACTCCCGTGGGGCGGTGAGCAGTTCTTC. This encodes CASSFRTGKLPWGGEQFF.

V and J are TRBV21-1 and TRBJ1-1; the table's D call of TRBD1 was not tested on the DNA. TRBV21-1 constitutes a pseudogene. The CDR3 loop spans 14 amino acids. The DNA of the CDR3 is TGTGCCAGCAGCAGTCAGGTAACGAACACTGAAGCTTTCTTT. Translating it yields CASSSQVTNTEAFF.

In this sample, this clone turned up once. The chain has TRBV18 and TRBJ2-1; D is perhaps TRBD2 (5 bases). Per the germline V gene, CDR1 is KGHSH and CDR2 is LQKENI. The CDR3 length is 16 residues. The V end lost 3 bases, the J end lost 2 bases, and 14 bases lay between the germline ends. CDR3 coding DNA: TGTGCCAGCTCACCTTTCGACTATCCGCCCTACAATGAGCAGTTCTTC. Encoded protein: CASSPFDYPPYNEQFF.

This chain links TRBV10-3 with TRBJ2-7; a weak D match, TRBD1 (6 bases). The CDR3 length is 15 residues. CDR1 is ENHRY, CDR2 SYGVKD, per germline. Trimming cost V 2 bases and J 3 bases, with 14 bases left between them. The CDR3 coding sequence is TGTGCCATCAGTGAGGGAACAGGGTATCTCTACGAGCAGTACTTC. Amino acids: CAISEGTGYLYEQYF.

This rearrangement joins TRBV4-1 to TRBJ2-7; TRBD1 agrees at 9 bases. This CDR3 is built from 16 residues. J was trimmed by 4 bases and V by 5 bases; bases with no gene match: 12. Germline loops: CDR1 MGHRA, CDR2 YSYEKL. In DNA, the CDR3 is TGCGCCAGCAGCATACCTTCCGGGACAGGGCGGTACGAGCAGTACTTC. It specifies CASSIPSGTGRYEQYF.

The chain employs TRBV5-1 and TRBJ1-6, with a possible D match to TRBD1 (5 bases). This CDR3 spans 16 amino acids. In germline, CDR1 is SGHRS, CDR2 YFSETQ. V shed 6 bases and J shed 9 bases, with 22 bases lying between them. CDR3 sequence: CASTLDGGRGGSPLHF. The DNA of the CDR3 is TGCGCCAGCACACTCGACGGGGGGAGGGGTGGTTCACCCCTCCACTTT.

This clone was counted a single time. Other DNA sequences in this specimen translate into the identical CDR3. The chain carries TRBV6-2 or TRBV6-3 and TRBJ2-7; D remains unclear. In germline, CDR1 is MNHEY, CDR2 SVGEGT. The CDR3 spans 13 residues. V lost 2 bases, J lost 4 bases, and 9 bases lay in between. The CDR3 sequence: CASSYPGGYEQYF. The CDR3 coding sequence is TGTGCCAGCAGTTACCCGGGTGGTTACGAGCAGTACTTC.

This clone has a handful of counts. This chain uses TRBV6-5 with TRBJ1-5; TRBD1 aligns across 9 bases. V trimming: 6 bases; J trimming: 5 bases; junction bases outside the gene matches: 8. The CDR3 is 15 residues long. Germline V CDR1 and CDR2: MNHEY, SVGAGI. DNA of the CDR3: TGTGCCAGCAGGTACACAGGGGGCTTATATCAGCCCCAGCATTTT. As protein: CASRYTGGLYQPQHF.

This clone was observed once. The J gene is TRBJ2-2, the V gene TRBV18; D possibly corresponds to TRBD1 (6 bases). CDR3 length: 18 amino acids. Between the trimmed V and J ends, which lost 3 bases and 1 base, there was a span of 18 bases. Germline-derived CDR1 and CDR2 are KGHSH and LQKENI. Here the CDR3 reads CASSPKVLTGQNTGELFF. The CDR3, as DNA: TGTGCCAGCTCACCTAAGGTGTTAACGGGACAGAACACCGGGGAGCTGTTTTTT.

The chain has TRBV7-8 and TRBJ2-5; the match to TRBD2 covers 8 bases. Germline trimming cut 5 bases from V and 5 bases from J; bases unmatched to any gene: 10. Germline V gene data show CDR1 as SGHVS and CDR2 as FQNEAQ. This CDR3 contains 15 residues. The CDR3 bases are TGTGCCAGCAGCCCCCGGCGGGGGGCGGGTGAGACCCAGTACTTC. Translating gives CASSPRRGAGETQYF.

The genes are TRBV6-2 or TRBV6-3 and TRBJ1-2; 7 bases are a match to TRBD1. V lost 2 bases, J lost 8 bases, and 5 bases stayed unmatched. The CDR3 is 13 residues long. CDR1 MNHEY and CDR2 SVGEGT come from the germline V gene. This chain's CDR3 is CASSYRGQSGYTF. The CDR3 nucleotides are TGTGCCAGCAGTTACAGGGGGCAGAGCGGCTACACCTTC.

The sample holds one count of this clone. The chain has TRBV3-1 (or the pseudogene TRBV3-2) and TRBJ2-3; the D is unclear. This CDR3 comprises 14 residues. Germline values: CDR1 LGHDT, CDR2 YNNKEL (reference sequence). V lost 4 bases and J lost 0, with 8 bases in between. DNA of the CDR3: TGTGCCAGCAGCCCTAGAGCTAGCACAGATACGCAGTATTTT. This sequence encodes CASSPRASTDTQYF.

This rearrangement joins TRBV29-1 to TRBJ1-2, with a possible D match to TRBD1 (5 bases). Germline assignment: CDR1 SQVTM and CDR2 ANQGSEA. V lost 4 bases to trimming and J lost 4 bases, with 25 bases between them. This CDR3 region has 17 residues. CDR3 loop: CSVGLGFTGEISYGYTF. The CDR3 DNA follows: TGCAGCGTTGGGTTGGGATTCACGGGGGAAATCAGCTATGGCTACACCTTC. Full variable domain (outside the CDR3, taken from reference TRBV29-1 and TRBJ1-2): SAVISQKPSRDICQRGTSLTIQCQVDSQVTMMFWYRQQPGQSLTLIATANQGSEATYESGFVIDKFPISRPNLTFSTLTVSNMSPEDSSIYLCSVGLGFTGEISYGYTFGSGTRLTVV.

The V call is TRBV6-2 or TRBV6-3, the J call TRBJ1-5; 7 positions agree with TRBD1. The CDR3 loop spans 17 amino acids. Trimming removed 5 bases from V and 0 bases from J; junction bases left unmatched: 10. Germline V gene lookup returns CDR1 MNHEY and CDR2 SVGEGT. The CDR3 DNA follows: TGTGCCAGCAGTGTGCCGAGGACAGGTTTTAGCAATCAGCCCCAGCATTTT. As protein: CASSVPRTGFSNQPQHF.

The chain links TRBV5-1 to TRBJ1-4; D is ambiguous. The CDR3 has 14 residues. The germline gives CDR1 SGHRS, CDR2 YFSETQ. Trimming took off 3 bases at V and 8 bases at J, with 14 bases between the two ends. CDR3 amino acids: CASSSFGIQEKLFF. Here the CDR3 DNA reads TGCGCCAGCAGCTCATTCGGGATCCAGGAAAAACTGTTTTTT.

Here the CDR3 reads CASSESVRGLNTEAFF. For the CDR3, the DNA is TGCGCCAGCAGTGAATCAGTGCGAGGTTTGAACACTGAAGCTTTCTTT. The chain uses TRBV10-2 and TRBJ1-1, with no clear D. Germline V lookup: CDR1 WSHSY, CDR2 SAAADI. The germline V and J ends were trimmed by 3 bases and 0 bases, with 14 bases remaining between them. The CDR3 is 16 residues long.

V usage is TRBV3-1 (or the pseudogene TRBV3-2) and J usage is TRBJ1-1, with a possible D match to TRBD1 (5 bases). V dropped 3 bases and J dropped 4 bases, with 12 bases sitting between them. Looked up from germline, CDR1 is LGHDT and CDR2 is YNNKEL (reference sequence). The CDR3 totals 14 residues. CDR3 nucleotide sequence: TGTGCCAGCAGCCAGAGAGACAGAACCACTGAAGCTTTCTTT. Translated: CASSQRDRTTEAFF.